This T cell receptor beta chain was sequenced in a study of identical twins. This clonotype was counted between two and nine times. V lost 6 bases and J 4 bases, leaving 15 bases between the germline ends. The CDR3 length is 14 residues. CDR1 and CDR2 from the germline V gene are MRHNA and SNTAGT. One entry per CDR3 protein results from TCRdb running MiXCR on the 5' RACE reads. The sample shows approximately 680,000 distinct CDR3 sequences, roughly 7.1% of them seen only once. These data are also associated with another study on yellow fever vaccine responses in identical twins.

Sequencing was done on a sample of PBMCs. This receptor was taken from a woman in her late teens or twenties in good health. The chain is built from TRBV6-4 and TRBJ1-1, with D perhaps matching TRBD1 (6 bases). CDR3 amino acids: CASRLQGWGTEAFF. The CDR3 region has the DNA TGTGCCAGCAGATTACAGGGTTGGGGCACTGAAGCTTTCTTT.